This T cell receptor (beta chain) stems from a study of T cells in Graves' hyperthyroidism and ophthalmopathy. Study information: Blood was drawn when the patient was first diagnosed and still untreated.

Per germline, CDR1 DFQATT and CDR2 SNEGSKA (reference sequence). CDR3 size: 15 residues. With 6 bases removed from V and 4 bases from J, the gap between germline ends came to 19 bases. This clonotype was recorded at least ten times. Its antigen is as yet unknown. Study-wide results and limits: Among clonotypes expanded in thyroid above 0.001, most were also found in blood.

Patients aged 18 to 65 had newly diagnosed hyperthyroidism of under 2 months' duration. RNA transcripts gave rise to amplified TCR beta CDR3 regions. In the first-round RT-PCR of the TCR CDR3, the HTBI primer set was used. Each CDR3 protein is one row after TCRdb ran MiXCR on the multiplex PCR reads. The sample includes approximately 410,000 distinct CDR3 sequences, approximately 14% of them seen just once. Sequencing was carried out using blood. The chain recombines TRBV20-1 with TRBJ2-1; the D is unclear. The sequence derives from a woman aged 18-30 years with Graves' hyperthyroidism. The CDR3 reads CSAQPPLSRYNEQFF. As DNA, the CDR3 is TGCAGTGCCCAACCCCCCCTTAGTCGGTACAATGAGCAGTTCTTC.